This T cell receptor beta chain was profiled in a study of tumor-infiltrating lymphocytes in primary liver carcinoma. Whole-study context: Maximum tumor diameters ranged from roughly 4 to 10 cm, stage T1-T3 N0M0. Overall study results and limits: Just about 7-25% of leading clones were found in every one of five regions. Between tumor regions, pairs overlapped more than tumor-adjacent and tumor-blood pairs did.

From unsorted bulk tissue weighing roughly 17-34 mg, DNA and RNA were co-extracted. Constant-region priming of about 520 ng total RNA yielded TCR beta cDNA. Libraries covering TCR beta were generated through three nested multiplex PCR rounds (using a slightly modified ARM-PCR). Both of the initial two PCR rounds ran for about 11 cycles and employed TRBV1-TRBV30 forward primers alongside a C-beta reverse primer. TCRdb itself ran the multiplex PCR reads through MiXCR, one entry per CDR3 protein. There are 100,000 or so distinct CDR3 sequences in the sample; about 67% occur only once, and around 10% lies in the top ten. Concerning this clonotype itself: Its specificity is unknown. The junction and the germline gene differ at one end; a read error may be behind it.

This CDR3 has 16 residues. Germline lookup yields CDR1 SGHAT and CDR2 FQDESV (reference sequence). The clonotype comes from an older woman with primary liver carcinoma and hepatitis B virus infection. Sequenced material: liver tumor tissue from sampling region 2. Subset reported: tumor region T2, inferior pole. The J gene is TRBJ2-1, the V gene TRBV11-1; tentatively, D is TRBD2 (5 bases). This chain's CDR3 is CASIRTASQSGNEKFF. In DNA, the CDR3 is TGTGCCAGCATTCGAACCGCCAGCCAATCGGGGAATGAGAAGTTCTTC.